This record concerns one T cell receptor beta chain sequence. Its target is not known. Other DNA sequences in this specimen translate into the identical CDR3. The data were taken from a study of cytomegalovirus exposure and HLA in healthy donors. Study overall: Among the 400 or so donors who were genotyped, about 80% fell in the genetic ancestry cluster that is associated with self-reported Caucasian donors. The study's findings and limits: Immune exposure information comprised only CMV serostatus. In a later analysis, V- and J-gene trimming of beta chains associated with a DCLRE1C missense variant, replicated independently. Another analysis was done later, and it associated more than 15,000 TCR beta sequences with HLA alleles at 0.05 false discovery rate.

With 60 Vbeta and 13 Jbeta primers, the PCR was carried out. The repertoire was sequenced with immunoSEQ multiplex PCR; TCRdb's copy has only in-frame clones and lacks some. This table has 40,000 to 60,000 clones, 65% to 80% appearing once. The CDR3 consists of 15 residues. The V end was cut by 4 bases, the J end by 4 bases, with 14 bases between. Germline loops: CDR1 SEHNR, CDR2 FQNEAQ (reference sequence). The TCR was taken from a woman in her 50s in good health and CMV-seronegative. This rearrangement joins TRBV7-9 to TRBJ1-5; D not certain. The source material was PBMCs. CDR3 region: CASSYHGDSNQPQHF. The CDR3 nucleotides are TGTGCCAGCAGCTACCACGGAGATAGTAATCAGCCCCAGCATTTT.